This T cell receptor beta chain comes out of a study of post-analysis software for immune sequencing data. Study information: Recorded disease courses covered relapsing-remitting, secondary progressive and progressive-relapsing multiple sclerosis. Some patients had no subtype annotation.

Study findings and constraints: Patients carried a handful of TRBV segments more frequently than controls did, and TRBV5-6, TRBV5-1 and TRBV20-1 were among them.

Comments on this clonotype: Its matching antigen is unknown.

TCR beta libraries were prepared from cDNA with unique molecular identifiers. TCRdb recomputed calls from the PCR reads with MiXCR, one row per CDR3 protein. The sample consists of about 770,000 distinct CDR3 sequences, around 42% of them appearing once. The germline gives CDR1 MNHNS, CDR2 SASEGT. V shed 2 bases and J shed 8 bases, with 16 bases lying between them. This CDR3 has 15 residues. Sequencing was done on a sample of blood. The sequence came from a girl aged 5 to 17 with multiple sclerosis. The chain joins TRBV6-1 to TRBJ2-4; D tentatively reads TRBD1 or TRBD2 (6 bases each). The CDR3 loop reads CASSERGGSIDIQYF. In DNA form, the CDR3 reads TGTGCCAGCAGTGAACGAGGGGGGTCGATAGACATTCAGTACTTC.